These 29 T cell receptor beta chains were all obtained from the same sample, sequenced in a study of OX40 agonist ivuxolimab in advanced cancers. The assay was immunoSEQ multiplex PCR, and TCRdb's table has in-frame clones only and misses some. The sample carries more than 75,000 clones, around 89% recorded once. The source material was CD4+ or CD8+ T cells sorted from blood, sampled in a trial of the OX40 agonist ivuxolimab. The receptors were gathered from an adult with an advanced solid tumor such as melanoma, head and neck, liver or kidney cancer.

This sequence joins TRBV6-6 and TRBJ2-2; D uncertain. Germline V gene data show CDR1 as MNHNY and CDR2 as SVGAGI (reference sequence). V was cut by 7 bases and J by 0 bases, with 6 bases left in between. The CDR3 sequence is 13 residues long. CDR3 nucleotides: TGTGCCAGCAACAGAGCGAACACCGGGGAGCTGTTTTTT. This sequence encodes CASNRANTGELFF.

A few counts support this clone. The rearrangement joins TRBV6-1 to TRBJ1-2, with D maybe TRBD1 (6 bases). Per the germline V gene, CDR1 is MNHNS and CDR2 is SASEGT. CDR3 length: 14 amino acids. Trimming took off 4 bases at V and 4 bases at J, with 13 bases between the two ends. The CDR3 is CASSVGQLPYGYTF. Here the CDR3 DNA reads TGTGCCAGCAGTGTTGGACAGCTTCCCTATGGCTACACCTTC.

Of note for this clone: Other nucleotide sequences from this sample produce the same CDR3. The DNA for the CDR3 is TGTGCCAGCAGCTTCGGCCCCCTAGGGGCGGGACAGCCCCAGCATTTT. The encoded protein is CASSFGPLGAGQPQHF. The chain couples TRBV13 to TRBJ1-5; possible D gene TRBD1, 5 bases. V was cut by 3 bases and J by 7 bases, with 19 bases left in between. Germline assignment: CDR1 PRHDT and CDR2 FYEKMQ (reference sequence). CDR3 length: 16 amino acids.

This rearrangement joins TRBV5-8 to TRBJ1-2; D uncertain. From germline, CDR1 is SGHTS and CDR2 YDEGEE. The V gene lost 7 bases and the J gene lost 4 bases, with 14 bases spanning the gap. This CDR3 is 13 amino acids long. This CDR3 reads CASGVGETYGYTF. The CDR3 nucleotides read TGTGCCAGCGGCGTCGGGGAGACCTATGGCTACACCTTC.

The chain is built from TRBV5-4 and TRBJ2-6; D may be TRBD1 (5 bases). This CDR3 contains 15 residues. Germline V CDR1 and CDR2: SGHNT, YYREEE (reference sequence). Trimming cost V 0 bases and J 2 bases, with 6 bases left between them. The CDR3: CASSLAQAGANVLTF. The CDR3 DNA sequence: TGTGCCAGCAGCTTGGCACAGGCTGGGGCCAACGTCCTGACTTTC.

The genes are TRBV6-4 and TRBJ2-1; the match to TRBD2 covers 13 bases. CDR3 length: 15 amino acids. J lost 8 bases, V lost 6 bases, and 7 bases had no gene match. Germline assignment: CDR1 MRHNA and CDR2 SNTAGT. The CDR3: CASSELAGGNDEQFF. DNA of the CDR3: TGTGCCAGCAGCGAACTAGCGGGAGGGAACGATGAGCAGTTCTTC.

V gene TRBV5-6 combines with J gene TRBJ2-2; 7 positions match TRBD2. V was pared by 6 bases and J by 2 bases, with 7 bases of the junction left unmatched. Germline V lookup: CDR1 SGHDT, CDR2 YYEEEE. The CDR3 covers 15 residues. CDR3 sequence reads: CASTPAGRNTGELFF. The DNA for the CDR3 is TGTGCCAGCACCCCAGCGGGAAGAAACACCGGGGAGCTGTTTTTT.

The chain couples TRBV19 to TRBJ2-6; D gene unclear. Germline lookup yields CDR1 LNHDA and CDR2 SQIVND (reference sequence). The V and J ends lost 5 bases and 0 bases respectively, with 11 bases between them. CDR3 length: 16 amino acids. The CDR3 loop reads CASSLRTYSGANVLTF. For the CDR3, the DNA is TGTGCCAGTAGTCTTAGGACGTACTCTGGGGCCAACGTCCTGACTTTC.

The chain has TRBV30 and TRBJ2-5; D not certain. This CDR3 is built from 11 residues. The V gene lost 0 bases and the J gene lost 3 bases, with 2 bases spanning the gap. Germline values: CDR1 GTSNPN, CDR2 SVGIG (reference sequence). CDR3: CAWSVEETQYF. DNA of the CDR3: TGTGCCTGGAGTGTAGAAGAGACCCAGTACTTC.

V and J are TRBV7-2 and TRBJ1-2; tentatively, D is TRBD1 (6 bases). The V gene's germline CDR1 is SGHTA and CDR2 FQGNSA. Trimming removed 4 bases from V and 2 bases from J, with 14 bases in between. This CDR3 region has 15 residues. This CDR3 is CASSYGGGGNYGYTF. The CDR3 region has the DNA TGTGCCAGCAGCTACGGTGGGGGGGGCAACTATGGCTACACCTTC.

The V call is TRBV7-7, the J call TRBJ2-3; the match to TRBD2 covers 14 bases. Germline values: CDR1 SSHAT, CDR2 FNYEAQ (reference sequence). The CDR3 sequence is 18 residues long. J gave up 1 base and V 4 bases, and 7 bases lay outside the gene matches. This chain's CDR3 is CASSSGTSGGRGTDTQYF. CDR3 DNA: TGTGCCAGCAGCTCTGGGACTAGCGGGGGAAGGGGCACAGATACGCAGTATTTT.

V usage is TRBV9 and J usage is TRBJ2-3; D unresolved. The CDR3 loop spans 14 amino acids. Trimming pared 0 bases from V and 0 bases from J, leaving 5 bases between. CDR1 is SGDLS and CDR2 is YYNGEE in the germline V gene. Here the CDR3 DNA reads TGTGCCAGCAGCGTAGCTCAGAGCACAGATACGCAGTATTTT. Translation: CASSVAQSTDTQYF.

The V and J genes are TRBV7-7 and TRBJ2-2; D is unresolved. V lost 5 bases and J 2 bases, leaving 12 bases between the germline ends. The CDR3 is made up of 15 amino acids. Germline CDR1 SSHAT, CDR2 FNYEAQ (reference sequence). The CDR3 DNA sequence: TGTGCCAGCAGCCAGACGGCAGGAAACACCGGGGAGCTGTTTTTT. Translation: CASSQTAGNTGELFF.

This clone was detected only a few times. The genes are TRBV5-5 and TRBJ2-1, with D possibly TRBD1 on 6 matching bases. V lost 5 bases, J lost 0 bases, and 15 bases lay in between. CDR3 size: 16 residues. Germline-derived CDR1 and CDR2 are SGHKS and YYEKEE (reference sequence). DNA for the CDR3: TGTGCCAGCAGAGTCCGACCGGACAGCTCCTACAATGAGCAGTTCTTC. Translating gives CASRVRPDSSYNEQFF.

V is TRBV5-1 and J is TRBJ1-5; maybe TRBD1 (5 bases). Germline lookup yields CDR1 SGHRS and CDR2 YFSETQ. The CDR3 runs to 14 residues. V lost 3 bases, J lost 5 bases, and 12 bases lay in between. The CDR3 loop reads CASSYAPTDQPQHF. CDR3 in DNA: TGCGCCAGCAGCTACGCACCGACAGATCAGCCCCAGCATTTT. The variable domain in full, completed from reference TRBV5-1 and TRBJ1-5, reads KAGVTQTPRYLIKTRGQQVTLSCSPISGHRSVSWYQQTPGQGLQFLFEYFSETQRNKGNFPGRFSGRQFSNSRSEMNVSTLELGDSALYLCASSYAPTDQPQHFGDGTRLSIL.

The chain uses TRBV28 and TRBJ2-1; TRBD2 matches at 9 bases. The V segment lost 6 bases and the J segment 2 bases; nucleotides outside the gene matches: 5. The germline CDR1 and CDR2 sequences are MDHEN and SYDVKM. This CDR3 contains 15 residues. CDR3 residues: CASRPLAGPYNEQFF. DNA for the CDR3: TGTGCCAGCAGACCTCTAGCGGGGCCCTACAATGAGCAGTTCTTC.

The chain is built from TRBV28 and TRBJ1-3, with D unclear. CDR1 MDHEN and CDR2 SYDVKM come from the germline V gene. The CDR3 has 15 residues. The V and J ends lost 3 bases and 0 bases respectively, with 9 bases between them. This chain's CDR3 is CASSFARSSGNTIYF. The CDR3 coding sequence is TGTGCCAGCAGTTTCGCCAGAAGCTCTGGAAACACCATATATTTT.

The rearrangement uses TRBV5-4 and TRBJ1-5; D gene unclear. The CDR3 is made up of 14 amino acids. Germline V gene sequence: CDR1 SGHNT, CDR2 YYREEE (reference sequence). V lost 4 bases and J lost 0, with 8 bases in between. The chain's CDR3 is CASSSQDSNQPQHF. As DNA, the CDR3 is TGTGCCAGCAGCAGTCAGGATAGCAATCAGCCCCAGCATTTT.

The chain carries TRBV11-3 and TRBJ2-7; D is unclear. V lost 0 bases and J lost 6, with 18 bases in between. Germline CDR1 is SGHNT and CDR2 is YENEEA. The CDR3 length is 16 residues. CDR3 amino acids: CASSLDPDPLLGEQYF. The DNA of the CDR3 is TGTGCCAGCAGCTTAGATCCGGACCCCCTGCTAGGCGAGCAGTACTTC.

This chain connects TRBV2 to TRBJ2-1; D remains ambiguous. The CDR3 is 11 amino acids. Germline loops: CDR1 SNHLY, CDR2 FYNNEI. V was clipped by 6 bases and J by 5 bases, with 5 bases between them. This chain's CDR3 is CASRGNNEQFF. The CDR3 bases are TGTGCCAGCAGGGGGAACAATGAGCAGTTCTTC.

The chain uses TRBV7-9 and TRBJ1-1; D ambiguous. V lost 1 base, J lost 6 bases, and 15 bases lay in between. The CDR3 totals 15 residues. Germline CDR1 reads SEHNR; CDR2 reads FQNEAQ (reference sequence). CDR3 nucleotides: TGTGCCAGCAGCTTAGAGGGATCGGGTTTTTCTGAAGCTTTCTTT. It codes for CASSLEGSGFSEAFF. The full variable domain, rest sourced from reference TRBV7-9 and TRBJ1-1, is DTGVSQNPRHKITKRGQNVTFRCDPISEHNRLYWYRQTLGQGPEFLTYFQNEAQLEKSRLLSDRFSAERPKGSFSTLEIQRTEQGDSAMYLCASSLEGSGFSEAFFGQGTRLTVV.

This sequence joins TRBV18 and TRBJ2-5; D is unclear. The CDR3 extends over 14 amino acids. V lost 3 bases, J lost 2 bases, and 10 bases lay in between. Germline V gene sequence: CDR1 KGHSH, CDR2 LQKENI. CDR3: CASSPNEYQETQYF. The CDR3 coding sequence is TGTGCCAGCTCACCGAATGAGTATCAAGAGACCCAGTACTTC.

This clone is a singleton in its sample. The chain couples TRBV6-6 to TRBJ1-4; no definite D call. This CDR3 is built from 15 residues. Germline CDR1 MNHNY, CDR2 SVGAGI (reference sequence). Between the trimmed V and J ends, which lost 6 bases and 0 bases, there was a span of 11 bases. CDR3 region: CASRKEVATNEKLFF. Written as DNA, the CDR3 is TGTGCCAGCAGAAAAGAAGTTGCAACTAATGAAAAACTGTTTTTT.

The rearrangement joins TRBV7-9 to TRBJ1-3; no clear D. Germline CDR1 is SEHNR and CDR2 is FQNEAQ (reference sequence). Trimming removed 0 bases at V and 0 bases at J, with 9 bases between. The CDR3 extends over 16 amino acids. The CDR3 sequence is CASSLAASFSGNTIYF. The CDR3 DNA reads as TGTGCCAGCAGCTTAGCGGCTTCTTTCTCTGGAAACACCATATATTTT.

The V and J genes are TRBV10-1 and TRBJ2-1; TRBD2 matches at 10 bases. Germline loops: CDR1 WNHNN, CDR2 SYGVQD (reference sequence). The junction had 6 bases not matched to a gene; V was cut back by 2 bases and J by 5 bases. This CDR3 comprises 16 residues. CDR3: CASSEEGLAVNNEQFF. Written as DNA, the CDR3 is TGCGCCAGCAGTGAGGAAGGACTAGCGGTAAACAATGAGCAGTTCTTC.

This rearrangement joins TRBV6-5 to TRBJ1-4, with a tentative D call TRBD1 (5 bases). Trimming left V 4 bases short and J 5 bases short, with 11 bases between. The CDR3 is 14 amino acids. The germline CDR1 and CDR2 sequences are MNHEY and SVGAGI. The CDR3 bases are TGTGCCAGCAGTTTTGGGGGGACGAATGAAAAACTGTTTTTT. Translation gives CASSFGGTNEKLFF.

The rearrangement uses TRBV27 and TRBJ2-7; D is possibly TRBD2 (5 bases). The V end lost 2 bases, the J end lost 0 bases, and 8 bases lay between the germline ends. Germline CDR1 MNHEY, CDR2 SMNVEV (reference sequence). The CDR3 runs 14 residues. CDR3 bases: TGTGCCAGCAGTTTACGGGAAAGCTCCTACGAGCAGTACTTC. This gives the protein CASSLRESSYEQYF.

This chain connects TRBV19 to TRBJ1-4; D ambiguous. There are 15 residues in the CDR3. With 4 bases removed from V and 7 bases from J, the gap between germline ends came to 16 bases. Germline assignment: CDR1 LNHDA and CDR2 SQIVND (reference sequence). The CDR3 region has the DNA TGTGCCAGTAGTACCCGGACCGGGAGGGTTGAAAAACTGTTTTTT. Its translation: CASSTRTGRVEKLFF.

This sequence joins TRBV4-1 and TRBJ2-3; 7 nucleotides align to TRBD1. CDR1 is MGHRA and CDR2 is YSYEKL in the germline V gene. Trimming took 4 bases from V and 1 from J; bases not matched to a gene: 8. This CDR3 contains 16 residues. The CDR3 region is CASSPHEGAGTDTQYF. In DNA, the CDR3 is TGCGCCAGCAGCCCGCACGAGGGGGCTGGCACAGATACGCAGTATTTT.